Below, 24 T cell receptor beta chains from the same sample are listed, as sequenced in a study of blood T cell repertoires in COVID-19. The assay was immunoSEQ multiplex PCR, and TCRdb's table has in-frame clones only and misses some. The data hold roughly 63,000 clones, with roughly 74% observed a single time. Source material: peripheral blood. These receptors were collected from a woman of 80 years or more with acute or convalescent COVID-19.

The J gene is TRBJ2-5, the V gene TRBV9; 12 nucleotides match TRBD2. Losses at the gene ends were 3 bases for V and 2 bases for J; bases not matched to a gene: 5. There are 16 residues in the CDR3. Germline CDR1 and CDR2: SGDLS and YYNGEE. In nucleotides, the CDR3 is TGTGCCAGCAGCGCGCTAGCGGGAGGGAATCAAGAGACCCAGTACTTC. Amino acid sequence: CASSALAGGNQETQYF.

This clone was seen a handful of times. The CDR3 reads CASSLVPDINYGYTF. The DNA of the CDR3 is TGTGCCAGCAGCTTAGTTCCAGATATCAACTATGGCTACACCTTC. This rearrangement joins TRBV11-2 to TRBJ1-2; no clear D. With 1 base removed from V and 2 bases from J, the gap between germline ends came to 11 bases. The CDR3 sequence is 15 residues long. Per the germline V gene, CDR1 is SGHAT and CDR2 is FQNNGV.

V is TRBV28 and J is TRBJ1-5; a weak D match, TRBD1 (5 bases). With 5 bases removed from V and 2 bases from J, the gap between germline ends came to 13 bases. CDR3 length: 15 amino acids. CDR1 is MDHEN and CDR2 is SYDVKM in the germline V gene. CDR3 DNA: TGTGCCAGCAGTGTACAGGATGAAGGCAATCAGCCCCAGCATTTT. This translates into CASSVQDEGNQPQHF.

The V gene is TRBV29-1, the J gene TRBJ2-7, with 7 positions matching TRBD2. Germline CDR1 is SQVTM and CDR2 is ANQGSEA. CDR3 length equals 15 residues. With V trimmed by 6 bases and J by 2 bases, 13 bases remained unmatched. The CDR3 region is CSVRQARTRAYEQYF. The CDR3 region has the DNA TGCAGCGTGCGCCAAGCAAGGACTAGAGCCTACGAGCAGTACTTC.

This clone was counted a few times. Within the sample, other DNA sequences also encode this same CDR3. This chain joins TRBV28 and TRBJ1-1; D call uncertain. The V and J ends lost 4 bases and 1 base respectively, with 4 bases between them. In germline, CDR1 is MDHEN, CDR2 SYDVKM. The CDR3 is made up of 12 amino acids. DNA for the CDR3: TGTGCCAGCAGTTCGGGGAACACTGAAGCTTTCTTT. It specifies CASSSGNTEAFF.

The chain recombines TRBV7-2 with TRBJ2-7, with D perhaps TRBD1 (5 bases). CDR1 and CDR2 (germline): SGHTA, FQGNSA. V lost 0 bases and J lost 6, with 9 bases in between. CDR3 size: 13 residues. The CDR3 DNA sequence: TGTGCCAGCAGCTTAGCTCAGGGCGGCGAGCAGTACTTC. It specifies CASSLAQGGEQYF.

The chain is built from TRBV6-6 and TRBJ1-5; 7 nucleotides agree with TRBD1. Germline V CDR1 and CDR2: MNHNY, SVGAGI (reference sequence). The CDR3 contains 22 residues. J gave up 0 bases and V 5 bases, and 25 bases lay outside the gene matches. Here the CDR3 DNA reads TGTGCCAGCAGTCCCGCGAGCCCGGGACAGCGATTAGACCATGATAGCAATCAGCCCCAGCATTTT. This sequence encodes CASSPASPGQRLDHDSNQPQHF.

The chain couples TRBV7-2 to TRBJ1-5; no reliable D call. V was trimmed by 2 bases and J by 5 bases, leaving 7 bases between them. The CDR3 has 13 amino acids. Germline V gene sequence: CDR1 SGHTA, CDR2 FQGNSA. For the CDR3, the DNA is TGTGCCAGCAGCTTAAACAGATATCAGCCCCAGCATTTT. Translated: CASSLNRYQPQHF. Drawing the rest from reference TRBV7-2 and TRBJ1-5, the complete variable domain is GAGVSQSPSNKVTEKGKDVELRCDPISGHTALYWYRQSLGQGLEFLIYFQGNSAPDKSGLPSDRFSAERTGGSVSTLTIQRTQQEDSAVYLCASSLNRYQPQHFGDGTRLSIL.

V and J are TRBV18 and TRBJ2-7; TRBD1 aligns across 11 bases. The CDR3 covers 15 residues. J was trimmed by 5 bases and V by 3 bases; bases with no gene match: 6. Germline V gene data show CDR1 as KGHSH and CDR2 as LQKENI. The CDR3 nucleotides read TGTGCCAGCTCACCCCGGACAGGGGGCGGCCACGAGCAGTACTTC. Residues: CASSPRTGGGHEQYF.

The CDR3 here is CASSPSGGGLAGLTYNEQFF. For the CDR3, the DNA is TGTGCCAGCAGCCCTTCGGGGGGCGGACTAGCGGGACTAACCTACAATGAGCAGTTCTTC. V is TRBV28 and J is TRBJ2-1; TRBD2 matches 12 bases. There are 20 residues in the CDR3. Germline V gene lookup returns CDR1 MDHEN and CDR2 SYDVKM. With V trimmed by 6 bases and J by 2 bases, 17 bases remained unmatched.

The chain uses TRBV27 and TRBJ1-6, with TRBD1 as a possible D gene (5 bases). V lost 3 bases to trimming and J lost 4 bases, with 16 bases between them. The CDR3 totals 17 residues. CDR1 and CDR2 from the germline V gene are MNHEY and SMNVEV (reference sequence). CDR3 loop: CASSFGGPVLYNSPLHF. The CDR3 bases are TGTGCCAGCAGTTTCGGGGGACCAGTATTATATAATTCACCCCTCCACTTT.

V and J are TRBV7-6 and TRBJ1-6; weak D call: TRBD1 (5 bases). In germline, CDR1 is SGHVS, CDR2 FNYEAQ. The V and J ends lost 3 bases and 2 bases respectively, with 8 bases between them. CDR3 length equals 15 residues. CDR3 amino acids: CASSFRQPYNSPLHF. The CDR3 DNA reads as TGTGCCAGCAGCTTCCGACAGCCCTATAATTCACCCCTCCACTTT. Supplemented by reference TRBV7-6 and TRBJ1-6, the full variable domain reads GAGVSQSPRYKVTKRGQDVALRCDPISGHVSLYWYRQALGQGPEFLTYFNYEAQQDKSGLPNDRFSAERPEGSISTLTIQRTEQRDSAMYRCASSFRQPYNSPLHFGNGTRLTVT.

The genes are TRBV28 and TRBJ1-2, with 9 bases identical to TRBD1. The CDR3 loop spans 14 amino acids. V shed 5 bases and J 4 bases; nucleotides not matched to a gene: 5. The V gene's germline CDR1 is MDHEN and CDR2 SYDVKM. CDR3 loop: CASSETGGGYGYTF. CDR3 nucleotide sequence: TGTGCCAGCAGTGAAACAGGGGGCGGCTATGGCTACACCTTC.

The chain recombines TRBV2 with TRBJ2-3; D ambiguous. Looked up from germline, CDR1 is SNHLY and CDR2 is FYNNEI. The V and J ends lost 7 bases and 6 bases respectively, with 14 bases between them. The CDR3 totals 13 residues. The CDR3 coding sequence is TGTGCCAGCAAATACCTTTCGGTGGATACGCAGTATTTT. Its translation: CASKYLSVDTQYF.

This clone was detected only a few times. The chain joins TRBV7-2 to TRBJ2-1; unclear D gene. Trimming cost V 0 bases and J 4 bases, with 4 bases left between them. CDR3 size: 13 residues. Germline V lookup: CDR1 SGHTA, CDR2 FQGNSA. CDR3 sequence reads: CASSLALYNEQFF. The CDR3 nucleotides read TGTGCCAGCAGCTTAGCCTTATACAATGAGCAGTTCTTC.

This CDR3 is CASVGGDTQYF. In DNA, the CDR3 is TGTGCCAGCGTAGGGGGAGATACGCAGTATTTT. The V and J genes are TRBV6-5 and TRBJ2-3, with D perhaps TRBD1 (6 bases). Germline V gene data show CDR1 as MNHEY and CDR2 as SVGAGI. V lost 8 bases to trimming and J lost 5 bases, with 8 bases between them. The CDR3 covers 11 residues.

This clone was seen once. The CDR3 nucleotides read TGCGCCAGCAGCTACGGGACAGACCTGGGCGAGCAGTACTTC. It specifies CASSYGTDLGEQYF. The gene calls are TRBV5-1 and TRBJ2-7, with TRBD1 matching over 7 bases. The ends lost 3 bases at V and 6 bases at J; junction bases unmatched: 9. Germline V lookup: CDR1 SGHRS, CDR2 YFSETQ. The CDR3 is made up of 14 amino acids.

The chain recombines TRBV6-2 or TRBV6-3 with TRBJ2-2; D is perhaps TRBD2 (5 bases). The germline gives CDR1 MNHEY, CDR2 SVGEGT. Trimming pared 4 bases from V and 6 bases from J, leaving 12 bases between. CDR3 length: 14 amino acids. Here the CDR3 reads CASSSLGASGELFF. In DNA, the CDR3 is TGTGCCAGCAGTTCCCTGGGAGCCTCCGGGGAGCTGTTTTTT.

This clone has a handful of counts. The chain combines TRBV19 with TRBJ2-4; weak D call: TRBD2 (5 bases). Per germline, CDR1 LNHDA and CDR2 SQIVND (reference sequence). The CDR3 spans 15 residues. Trimming stripped 3 bases from V and 3 bases from J, with 12 bases between. CDR3 DNA sequence: TGTGCCAGTAGTATTTCTCGGGGAGTCAAAAACATTCAGTACTTC. Protein product: CASSISRGVKNIQYF.

The chain is built from TRBV7-6 and TRBJ2-3; the D gene is possibly TRBD2 (6 bases). This CDR3 is built from 18 residues. The V gene's germline CDR1 is SGHVS and CDR2 FNYEAQ. Trimming removed 2 bases at V and 0 bases at J, with 18 bases between. The CDR3 reads CASSLKWGSGTSTDTQYF. In DNA form, the CDR3 reads TGTGCCAGCAGCTTAAAGTGGGGTAGCGGAACTAGCACAGATACGCAGTATTTT.

V and J are TRBV11-3 and TRBJ2-1, with 9 bases that match TRBD2. The V segment lost 4 bases and the J segment 6 bases; nucleotides outside the gene matches: 13. This CDR3 spans 17 amino acids. Germline V lookup: CDR1 SGHNT, CDR2 YENEEA. The CDR3 region has the DNA TGTGCCAGCAGCTCTCCCGATGGTAGCGGGAGTTTCAATGAGCAGTTCTTC. Translating gives CASSSPDGSGSFNEQFF.

The rearrangement uses TRBV7-2 and TRBJ2-1, with D maybe TRBD2 (7 bases). Germline values: CDR1 SGHTA, CDR2 FQGNSA. The CDR3 loop spans 14 amino acids. V was cut by 6 bases and J by 9 bases, with 18 bases left in between. The CDR3 region is CASSGAGAIGEQFF. CDR3 sequence (DNA): TGTGCCAGCAGTGGTGCGGGGGCCATCGGTGAGCAGTTCTTC.

The chain joins TRBV3-1 (or the pseudogene TRBV3-2) to TRBJ2-1, with 13 bases fitting TRBD2. The length of the CDR3 is 20 residues. Germline-derived CDR1 and CDR2 are LGHDT and YNNKEL (reference sequence). Trimming took 3 bases from V and 3 from J; bases not matched to a gene: 14. The CDR3 region has the DNA TGTGCCAGCAGCCATGACGGACTAGCGGGAGCGCGTTCTAACTACAATGAGCAGTTCTTC. Its translation is CASSHDGLAGARSNYNEQFF.

CDR3 loop: CATSQTGHSTDTQYF. CDR3 bases: TGTGCCACCAGTCAGACAGGGCACAGCACAGATACGCAGTATTTT. The gene calls are TRBV15 and TRBJ2-3, with 7 bases fitting TRBD1. This CDR3 is 15 amino acids long. The V and J ends lost 6 bases and 0 bases, in that order; junction bases with no gene match: 6. Germline assignment: CDR1 LNHNV and CDR2 YYDKDF (reference sequence).